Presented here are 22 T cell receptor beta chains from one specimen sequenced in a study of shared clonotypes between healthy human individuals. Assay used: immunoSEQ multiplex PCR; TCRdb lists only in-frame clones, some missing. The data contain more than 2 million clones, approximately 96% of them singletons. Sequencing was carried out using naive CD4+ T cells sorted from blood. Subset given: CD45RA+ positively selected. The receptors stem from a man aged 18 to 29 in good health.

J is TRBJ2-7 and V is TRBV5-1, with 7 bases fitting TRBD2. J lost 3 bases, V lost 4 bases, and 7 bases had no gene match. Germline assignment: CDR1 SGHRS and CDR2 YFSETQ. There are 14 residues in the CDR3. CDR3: CASSEMGGNYEQYF. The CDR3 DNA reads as TGCGCCAGCAGCGAGATGGGAGGGAACTACGAGCAGTACTTC.

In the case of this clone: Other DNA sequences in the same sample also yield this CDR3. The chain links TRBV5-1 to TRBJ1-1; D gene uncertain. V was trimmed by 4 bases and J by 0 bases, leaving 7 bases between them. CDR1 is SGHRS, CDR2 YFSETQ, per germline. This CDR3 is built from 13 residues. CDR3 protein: CASSPTLNTEAFF. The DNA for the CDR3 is TGCGCCAGCAGCCCTACATTGAACACTGAAGCTTTCTTT.

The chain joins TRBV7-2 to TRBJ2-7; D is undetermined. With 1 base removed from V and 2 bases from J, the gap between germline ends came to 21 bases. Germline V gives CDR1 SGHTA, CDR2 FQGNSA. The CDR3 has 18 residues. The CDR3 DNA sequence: TGTGCCAGCAGCTTAGAACTGGCCTATGGGCCAGACACCTACGAGCAGTACTTC. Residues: CASSLELAYGPDTYEQYF.

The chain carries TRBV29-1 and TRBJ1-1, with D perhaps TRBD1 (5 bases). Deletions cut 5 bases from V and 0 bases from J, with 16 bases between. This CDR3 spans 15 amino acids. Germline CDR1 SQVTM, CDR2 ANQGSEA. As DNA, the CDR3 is TGCAGCGTTCACCCCCCCGACAGCTTGAACACTGAAGCTTTCTTT. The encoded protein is CSVHPPDSLNTEAFF.

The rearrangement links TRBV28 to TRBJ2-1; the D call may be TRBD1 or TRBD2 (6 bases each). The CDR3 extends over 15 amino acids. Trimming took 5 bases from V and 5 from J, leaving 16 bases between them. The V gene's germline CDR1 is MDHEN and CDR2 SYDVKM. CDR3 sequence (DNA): TGTGCCAGCAGTCCCCGGGGGCCCGGCCACAATGAGCAGTTCTTC. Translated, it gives CASSPRGPGHNEQFF.

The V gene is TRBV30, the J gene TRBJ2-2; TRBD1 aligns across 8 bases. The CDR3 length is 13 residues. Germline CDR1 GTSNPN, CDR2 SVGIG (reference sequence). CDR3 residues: CALTGANTGELFF. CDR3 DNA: TGTGCTTTGACAGGGGCTAACACCGGGGAGCTGTTTTTT. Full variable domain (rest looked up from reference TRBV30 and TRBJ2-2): SQTIHQWPATLVQPVGSPLSLECTVEGTSNPNLYWYRQAAGRGLQLLFYSVGIGQISSEVPQNLSASRPQDRQFILSSKKLLLSDSGFYLCALTGANTGELFFGEGSRLTVL.

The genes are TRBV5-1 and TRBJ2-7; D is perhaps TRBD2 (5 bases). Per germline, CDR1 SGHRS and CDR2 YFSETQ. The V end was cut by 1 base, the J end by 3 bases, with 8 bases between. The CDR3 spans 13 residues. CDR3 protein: CASSLTRSYEQYF. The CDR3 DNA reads TGCGCCAGCAGCTTGACTAGAAGCTACGAGCAGTACTTC.

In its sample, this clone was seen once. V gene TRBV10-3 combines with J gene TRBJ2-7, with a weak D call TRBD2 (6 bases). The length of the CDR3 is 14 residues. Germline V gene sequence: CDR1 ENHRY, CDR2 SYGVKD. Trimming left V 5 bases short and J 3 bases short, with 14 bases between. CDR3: CAISTQGAGYEQYF. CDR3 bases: TGTGCCATCAGTACCCAGGGAGCGGGCTACGAGCAGTACTTC.

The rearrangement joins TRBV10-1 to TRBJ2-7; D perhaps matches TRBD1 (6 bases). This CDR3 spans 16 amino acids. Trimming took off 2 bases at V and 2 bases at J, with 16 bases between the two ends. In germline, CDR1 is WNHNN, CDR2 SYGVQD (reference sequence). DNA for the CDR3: TGCGCCAGCAGTGAGCAACAGGGCTTGGGGGCCTACGAGCAGTACTTC. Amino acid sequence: CASSEQQGLGAYEQYF.

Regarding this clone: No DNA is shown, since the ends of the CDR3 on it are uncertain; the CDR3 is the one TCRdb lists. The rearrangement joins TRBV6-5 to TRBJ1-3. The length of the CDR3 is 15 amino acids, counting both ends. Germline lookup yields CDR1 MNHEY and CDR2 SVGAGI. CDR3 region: CASSSSGAGGNTIYF.

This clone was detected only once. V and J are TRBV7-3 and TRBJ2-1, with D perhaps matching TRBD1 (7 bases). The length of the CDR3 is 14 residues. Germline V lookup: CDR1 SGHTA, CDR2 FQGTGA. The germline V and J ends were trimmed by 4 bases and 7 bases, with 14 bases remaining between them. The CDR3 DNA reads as TGTGCCAGCAGCTCAGGGGGGACTCTAAATGAGCAGTTCTTC. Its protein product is CASSSGGTLNEQFF.

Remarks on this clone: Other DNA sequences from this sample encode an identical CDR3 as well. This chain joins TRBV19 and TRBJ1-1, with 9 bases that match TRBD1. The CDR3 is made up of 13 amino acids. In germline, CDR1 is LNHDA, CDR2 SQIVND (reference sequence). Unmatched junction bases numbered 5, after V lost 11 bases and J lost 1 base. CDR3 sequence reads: CASLGQGNTEAFF. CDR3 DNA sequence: TGTGCCTCTCTGGGACAGGGGAACACTGAAGCTTTCTTT.

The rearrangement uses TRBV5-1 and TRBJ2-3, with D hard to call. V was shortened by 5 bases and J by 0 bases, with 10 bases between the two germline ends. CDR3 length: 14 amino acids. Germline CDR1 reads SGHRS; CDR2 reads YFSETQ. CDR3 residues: CASSRSLSTDTQYF. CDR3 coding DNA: TGCGCCAGCAGTAGGAGCCTGAGCACAGATACGCAGTATTTT.

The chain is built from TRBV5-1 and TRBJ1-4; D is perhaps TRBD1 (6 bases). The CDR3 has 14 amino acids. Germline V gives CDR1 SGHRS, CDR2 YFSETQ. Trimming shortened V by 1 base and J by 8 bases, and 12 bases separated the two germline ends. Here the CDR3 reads CASSLRGSGEKLFF. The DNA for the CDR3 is TGCGCCAGCAGCTTGAGGGGGTCTGGGGAAAAACTGTTTTTT.

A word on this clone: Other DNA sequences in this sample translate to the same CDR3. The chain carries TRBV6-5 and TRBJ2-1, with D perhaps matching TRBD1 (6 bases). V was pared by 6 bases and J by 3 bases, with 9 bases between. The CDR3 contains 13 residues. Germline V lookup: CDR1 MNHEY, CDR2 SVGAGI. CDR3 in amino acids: CASRRDNYNEQFF. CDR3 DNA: TGTGCCAGCAGACGGGACAACTACAATGAGCAGTTCTTC.

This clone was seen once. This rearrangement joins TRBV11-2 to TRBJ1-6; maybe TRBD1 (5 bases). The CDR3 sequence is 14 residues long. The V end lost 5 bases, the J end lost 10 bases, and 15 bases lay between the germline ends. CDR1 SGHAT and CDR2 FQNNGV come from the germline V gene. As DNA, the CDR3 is TGTGCCAGCAGCGTGGGGGGGAGACAATCACCCCTCCACTTT. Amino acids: CASSVGGRQSPLHF.

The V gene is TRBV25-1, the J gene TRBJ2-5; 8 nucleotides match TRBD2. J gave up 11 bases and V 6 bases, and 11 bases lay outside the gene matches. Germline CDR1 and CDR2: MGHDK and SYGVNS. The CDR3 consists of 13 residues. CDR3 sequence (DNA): TGTGCCAGCAGCAGAGCGGGAGTAATAGAGCAGTACTTC. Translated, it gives CASSRAGVIEQYF.

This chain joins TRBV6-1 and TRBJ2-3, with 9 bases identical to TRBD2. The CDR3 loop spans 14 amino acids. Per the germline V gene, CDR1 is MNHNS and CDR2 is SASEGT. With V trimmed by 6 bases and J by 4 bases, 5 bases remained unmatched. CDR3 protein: CASRAGTSPDTQYF. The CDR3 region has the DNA TGTGCCAGCAGAGCCGGGACTAGCCCAGATACGCAGTATTTT.

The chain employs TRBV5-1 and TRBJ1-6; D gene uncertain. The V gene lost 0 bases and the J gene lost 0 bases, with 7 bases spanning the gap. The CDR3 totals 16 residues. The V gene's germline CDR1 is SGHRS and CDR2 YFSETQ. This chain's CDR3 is CASSLDSSSYNSPLHF. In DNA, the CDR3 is TGCGCCAGCAGCTTGGACAGCAGCTCCTATAATTCACCCCTCCACTTT.

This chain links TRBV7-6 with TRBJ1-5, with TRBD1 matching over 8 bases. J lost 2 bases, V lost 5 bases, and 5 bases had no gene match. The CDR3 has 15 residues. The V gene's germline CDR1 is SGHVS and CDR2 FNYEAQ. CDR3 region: CASSQGQGGNQPQHF. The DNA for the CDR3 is TGTGCCAGCAGCCAAGGACAGGGAGGCAATCAGCCCCAGCATTTT.

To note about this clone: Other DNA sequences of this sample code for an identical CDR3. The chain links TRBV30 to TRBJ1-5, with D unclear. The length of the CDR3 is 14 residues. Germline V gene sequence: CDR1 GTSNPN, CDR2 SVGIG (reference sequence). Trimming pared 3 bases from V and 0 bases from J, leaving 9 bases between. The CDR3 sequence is CAWSGSVSNQPQHF. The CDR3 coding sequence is TGTGCCTGGAGCGGGTCAGTTAGCAATCAGCCCCAGCATTTT.

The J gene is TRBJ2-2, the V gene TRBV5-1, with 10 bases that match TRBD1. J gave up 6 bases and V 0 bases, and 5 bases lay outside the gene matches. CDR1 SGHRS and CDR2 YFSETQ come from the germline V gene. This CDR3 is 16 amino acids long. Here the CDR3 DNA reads TGCGCCAGCAGCTTGGGTCGACAGGGGGCCCCCGGGGAGCTGTTTTTT. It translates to CASSLGRQGAPGELFF.